This T cell receptor (beta chain) stems from a study of blood T cell repertoires in COVID-19. Across the whole study: Researchers got acute and convalescent COVID-19 samples from the United States, Italy and Spain. PBMCs, B-cell-depleted T cells, or T cells were the source of the cDNA or gDNA that made up the material.

Repertoires were generated with immunoSEQ multiplex PCR, while TCRdb's copy carries only in-frame clones and drops some. This sample has 200,000 to 250,000 clones; nearly 90% occur once, and the top ten carry 3%. Germline-derived CDR1 and CDR2 are SNHLY and FYNNEI. Trimming removed 7 bases from V and 7 bases from J, with 11 bases in between. The CDR3 loop spans 11 amino acids. Material: peripheral blood. The chain joins TRBV2 to TRBJ2-7; D unresolved. The source of this sequence is a man aged 18-30 years with active or convalescent COVID-19. This CDR3 is CASKLVREQYF. The CDR3 nucleotides read TGTGCCAGCAAATTGGTTCGGGAGCAGTACTTC.